A single TCR beta chain is shown here with its context. Method: immunoSEQ multiplex PCR; TCRdb's copy keeps in-frame clones and lacks some. Counted here are roughly 260,000 clones, 80% to 90% occurring once; the ten biggest clones make up around 3.3%. The data belong to a study of blood T cell repertoires in COVID-19. Overall study: Sample material is recorded as cDNA or gDNA derived from T cells, B-cell-depleted T cells, or PBMCs.

Participants reported their clinical history, and cohort assignment relied on those reports. Each exposed participant met a COVID-19 case in the 2 weeks preceding study entry. The CDR3 covers 17 residues. The junction had 9 bases not matched to a gene; V was cut back by 6 bases and J by 5 bases. Germline values: CDR1 MDHEN, CDR2 SYDVKM. The TCR comes from a woman between 35 and 50 years old who had been exposed to COVID-19. The material sequenced was PBMCs or T cells enriched from blood (not recorded which). J is TRBJ2-5 and V is TRBV28; 16 bases map to TRBD2. The CDR3 DNA is TGTGCCAGCAGGCCGGGACTAGCGGGGGGGCCCTGGGAGACCCAGTACTTC. This gives the protein CASRPGLAGGPWETQYF.